This section outlines one T cell receptor beta chain sequence together with its context. Antigen: not known. This sample is drawn from a study of OX40 agonist ivuxolimab in advanced cancers. In the study overall: Dose-escalation patients were diagnosed with hepatocellular carcinoma, melanoma, renal cell cancer or head and neck cancer.

Study-level results: The study found that CD8+ T cells averaged more expanded clones than CD4+. The study observed clonal expansion of CD4+ and CD8+ blood T cells by week 6 at 0.1 to 3.0 mg/kg.

The repertoire was sequenced with immunoSEQ multiplex PCR; TCRdb's copy has only in-frame clones and lacks some. The repertoire holds about 83,000 clones, approximately 91% seen once, with 0.71% in the top ten. The germline V gene has CDR1 PRHDT and CDR2 FYEKMQ (reference sequence). The V end was cut by 1 base, the J end by 3 bases, with 15 bases between. The CDR3 runs to 17 residues. The sequence came from an adult with an advanced solid tumor such as melanoma, head and neck, liver or kidney cancer. This sample comprised CD4+ or CD8+ T cells sorted from blood, obtained in a trial of the OX40 agonist ivuxolimab. The gene calls are TRBV13 and TRBJ2-2; D may be TRBD2 (6 bases). The CDR3 loop is CASSLETGSGYTGELFF. The CDR3 nucleotides are TGTGCCAGCAGCTTAGAAACAGGTAGCGGATACACCGGGGAGCTGTTTTTT.